The clone carrying this TCR beta chain showed up just a few times. Its antigen is currently unknown. These donors, healthy bone marrow donors, were studied. Unmatched junction bases numbered 5, after V lost 6 bases and J lost 4 bases. Germline V gene data show CDR1 as MNHNS and CDR2 as SASEGT. The CDR3 is 14 residues long. The sample originates from a study of cytomegalovirus exposure and HLA in healthy donors. Study-level results: It was assumed in the presence/absence analyses that sequencing depth was roughly uniform across donors. Per a prior analysis, the majority of TCR beta V segments were productive roughly 90% or roughly 30% of the time.

The PCR employed 60 Vbeta primers together with 13 Jbeta primers. Generated by immunoSEQ multiplex PCR, the TCRdb table keeps only in-frame clones and is missing some. The sample has 50,000 to 75,000 clones; more than 70% are singletons. The rearrangement uses TRBV6-1 and TRBJ2-7; the match to TRBD1 covers 11 bases. The sample taken for sequencing was PBMCs. The clonotype was recovered from a man aged 25 to 40 in good health and CMV-seropositive. The DNA of the CDR3 is TGTGCCAGCAGCTTTGGGACAGGGGGTTACGAGCAGTACTTC. Encoded protein: CASSFGTGGYEQYF.